Each of the 14 T cell receptor beta chains below was sequenced from the same sample in a study of blood T cell repertoires in COVID-19. Assay used: immunoSEQ multiplex PCR; TCRdb lists only in-frame clones, some missing. The repertoire holds 150,000 or so clones, about 80% seen once, with about 29% in the top ten. Sequencing was performed on peripheral blood. All receptors come from a woman aged 60-75 years with acute or convalescent COVID-19.

J is TRBJ2-1 and V is TRBV6-6; the D gene is possibly TRBD1 (6 bases). The length of the CDR3 is 14 residues. CDR1 is MNHNY, CDR2 SVGAGI, per germline (reference sequence). Deletions cut 5 bases from V and 3 bases from J, with 11 bases between. The CDR3 protein is CASSPGDRYNEQFF. CDR3 bases: TGTGCCAGCAGTCCAGGGGACCGCTACAATGAGCAGTTCTTC.

The J gene is TRBJ2-5, the V gene TRBV6-5; the match to TRBD2 covers 13 bases. Per the germline V gene, CDR1 is MNHEY and CDR2 is SVGAGI. The length of the CDR3 is 15 residues. With V trimmed by 5 bases and J by 5 bases, 5 bases remained unmatched. CDR3 in amino acids: CASSTLLAGGETQYF. The CDR3 bases are TGTGCCAGCAGTACGCTACTAGCGGGGGGGGAGACCCAGTACTTC.

This chain links TRBV7-9 with TRBJ1-5; D might be TRBD1 (6 bases). Germline assignment: CDR1 SEHNR and CDR2 FQNEAQ (reference sequence). The CDR3 is 18 amino acids. The V end lost 4 bases, the J end lost 2 bases, and 21 bases lay between the germline ends. The CDR3 protein is CASSYSPGQRGGNQPQHF. DNA for the CDR3: TGTGCCAGCAGCTATAGCCCTGGACAGAGGGGCGGCAATCAGCCCCAGCATTTT.

The rearrangement links TRBV5-4 to TRBJ1-6, with D possibly being TRBD1 (6 bases). With 4 bases removed from V and 4 bases from J, the gap between germline ends came to 9 bases. The CDR3 is 14 amino acids. Germline-derived CDR1 and CDR2 are SGHNT and YYREEE (reference sequence). DNA of the CDR3: TGTGCCAGCAGCGAGGGGGGGTATAATTCACCCCTCCACTTT. Translating gives CASSEGGYNSPLHF.

This chain joins TRBV19 and TRBJ2-2; 14 positions match TRBD2. CDR1 is LNHDA and CDR2 is SQIVND in the germline V gene (reference sequence). Losses at the gene ends were 9 bases for V and 7 bases for J; bases not matched to a gene: 7. The CDR3 covers 15 residues. CDR3 region: CASATSGGAIGELFF. The CDR3 coding sequence is TGTGCCAGCGCGACTAGCGGGGGGGCTATCGGGGAGCTGTTTTTT. The full variable domain, rest sourced from reference TRBV19 and TRBJ2-2, is DGGITQSPKYLFRKEGQNVTLSCEQNLNHDAMYWYRQDPGQGLRLIYYSQIVNDFQKGDIAEGYSVSREKKESFPLTVTSAQKNPTAFYLCASATSGGAIGELFFGEGSRLTVL.

This clone occurred a few times. The V and J genes are TRBV29-1 and TRBJ2-2; 11 positions agree with TRBD1. Trimming took 5 bases from V and 9 from J; bases not matched to a gene: 8. CDR3 length equals 14 residues. The germline gives CDR1 SQVTM, CDR2 ANQGSEA. CDR3 protein: CSVSGQGADRELFF. Here the CDR3 DNA reads TGCAGCGTTTCCGGACAGGGGGCCGATAGGGAGCTGTTTTTT.

This clone was detected only a few times. CDR3 coding DNA: TGTGCCAGCAGCCAAGGGGCCAACACTGAAGCTTTCTTT. Translated, it gives CASSQGANTEAFF. The chain recombines TRBV14 with TRBJ1-1; unclear D gene. The CDR3 has 13 amino acids. Germline loops: CDR1 SGHDN, CDR2 FVKESK. Trimming removed 1 base at V and 2 bases at J, with 5 bases between. Using reference TRBV14 and TRBJ1-1 for the parts outside the CDR3, the full variable domain is EAGVTQFPSHSVIEKGQTVTLRCDPISGHDNLYWYRRVMGKEIKFLLHFVKESKQDESGMPNNRFLAERTGGTYSTLKVQPAELEDSGVYFCASSQGANTEAFFGQGTRLTVV.

The chain uses TRBV14 and TRBJ1-4; TRBD1 might be the D (6 bases). Deletions cut 4 bases from V and 3 bases from J, with 12 bases between. The germline V gene encodes CDR1 SGHDN and CDR2 FVKESK. The CDR3 length is 15 residues. Here the CDR3 reads CASSLLQGPNEKLFF. In nucleotides, the CDR3 is TGTGCCAGCAGCCTCCTACAGGGCCCTAATGAAAAACTGTTTTTT.

DNA for the CDR3: TGTGCCAGCAGTCTATCTCTAAGGGCGGGAGAGTTCTTC. Its translation is CASSLSLRAGEFF. V and J are TRBV7-9 and TRBJ2-1; 7 positions match TRBD2. J was trimmed by 14 bases and V by 6 bases; bases with no gene match: 13. The CDR3 is made up of 13 amino acids. From germline, CDR1 is SEHNR and CDR2 FQNEAQ (reference sequence).

The chain links TRBV5-1 to TRBJ1-1; TRBD1 is a possible D gene (6 bases). The CDR3 runs to 14 residues. The V end lost 5 bases, the J end lost 2 bases, and 13 bases lay between the germline ends. Looked up from germline, CDR1 is SGHRS and CDR2 is YFSETQ. CDR3 residues: CASSGRGPNTEAFF. The CDR3, as DNA: TGCGCCAGCAGTGGCAGGGGCCCCAACACTGAAGCTTTCTTT.

The V gene is TRBV5-4, the J gene TRBJ1-1; a weak D match, TRBD1 (5 bases). Germline V gene lookup returns CDR1 SGHNT and CDR2 YYREEE (reference sequence). V lost 0 bases, J lost 3 bases, and 9 bases lay in between. The CDR3 runs to 14 residues. The CDR3 reads CASSLAGGYTEAFF. For the CDR3, the DNA is TGTGCCAGCAGCTTGGCCGGGGGGTACACTGAAGCTTTCTTT.

This sequence joins TRBV10-3 and TRBJ1-5; 8 bases line up with TRBD1. The V gene end was trimmed by 6 bases and the J gene end by 2 bases; junction bases not matched to a gene: 3. CDR1 ENHRY and CDR2 SYGVKD come from the germline V gene. CDR3 size: 14 residues. CDR3 loop: CAIRDREGNQPQHF. For the CDR3, the DNA is TGTGCCATCAGGGACAGGGAGGGCAATCAGCCCCAGCATTTT.

The chain couples TRBV19 to TRBJ1-5, with D possibly being TRBD1 (5 bases). V was shortened by 5 bases and J by 3 bases, with 14 bases between the two germline ends. The CDR3 is 15 amino acids. The germline V gene encodes CDR1 LNHDA and CDR2 SQIVND (reference sequence). CDR3 amino acids: CASSLGGEYNQPQHF. The CDR3 DNA reads as TGTGCCAGTAGTCTGGGGGGGGAGTACAATCAGCCCCAGCATTTT.

This clone occurred once. The V and J genes are TRBV5-1 and TRBJ2-1, with D possibly matching TRBD1 (6 bases). CDR3 length equals 12 residues. CDR1 and CDR2 from the germline V gene are SGHRS and YFSETQ. V lost 3 bases, J lost 9 bases, and 10 bases lay in between. CDR3 sequence: CASSSQGIEQFF. DNA for the CDR3: TGCGCCAGCAGCTCTCAGGGGATTGAGCAGTTCTTC.